What follows describes a single T cell receptor (beta chain). Generated by immunoSEQ multiplex PCR, the TCRdb table keeps only in-frame clones and is missing some. The data show 100,000 to 150,000 clones, 86% seen once. The source of the sample is a study of blood T cell repertoires in COVID-19. V gave up 8 bases and J gave up 3 bases, with 17 bases separating them. The CDR3 is 16 residues long. Germline V gene lookup returns CDR1 MNHEY and CDR2 SMNVEV (reference sequence). The rearrangement links TRBV27 to TRBJ1-6; tentatively, D is TRBD1 (6 bases). This TCR was sampled from a woman aged 45-59 years who had recovered from COVID-19. Sequenced input: PBMCs or T cells enriched from blood (not recorded which). The CDR3 nucleotides read TGTGCCAGCCGTCCGTGGGGGCAAGGCTATAATTCACCCCTCCACTTT. It is translated as CASRPWGQGYNSPLHF.